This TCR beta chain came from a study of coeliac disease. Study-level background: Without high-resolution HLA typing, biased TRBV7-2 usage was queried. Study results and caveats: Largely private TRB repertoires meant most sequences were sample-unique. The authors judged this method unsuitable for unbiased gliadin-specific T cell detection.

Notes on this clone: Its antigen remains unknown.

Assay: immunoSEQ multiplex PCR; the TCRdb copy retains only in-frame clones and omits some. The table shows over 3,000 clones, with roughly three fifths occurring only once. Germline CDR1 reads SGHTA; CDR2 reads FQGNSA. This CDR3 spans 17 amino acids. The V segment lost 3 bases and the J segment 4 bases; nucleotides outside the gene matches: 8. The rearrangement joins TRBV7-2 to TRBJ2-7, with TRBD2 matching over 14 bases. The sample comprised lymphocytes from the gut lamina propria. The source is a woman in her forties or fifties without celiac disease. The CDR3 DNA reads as TGTGCCAGCAGCTTCCAGACTAGCGGGGGGGGGCGGTACGAGCAGTACTTC. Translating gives CASSFQTSGGGRYEQYF.